This note documents a single T cell receptor beta chain sequence. The antigen is undetermined. The data stem from a study of T cell repertoires in cytomegalovirus infection. The length of the CDR3 is 12 residues. Germline assignment: CDR1 SGHVS and CDR2 FNYEAQ. The ends were cut back, 3 bases at V and 7 bases at J, with 9 bases in the middle. TCRdb ran MiXCR on the reads and lists one entry per CDR3 protein. The sample has approximately 110,000 distinct CDR3 sequences, under 50% seen once. This receptor was obtained from a human donor in good health (CMV status not recorded). Some clones in this sample may be carry-over from other donors' samples. This chain links TRBV7-6 with TRBJ1-1; no firm D call. Sequencing was performed on CD8+ T cells from cultured PBMCs, taken from culture after CMV antigen stimulation. The CDR3 DNA is TGTGCCAGCAGCTTGTCAGGTTTTGAAGCTTTCTTT. As protein: CASSLSGFEAFF.